This T cell receptor beta chain was identified during a study of Graves' ophthalmopathy and Graves' hyperthyroidism. Only one count was recorded for this clonotype. The germline V gene encodes CDR1 MNHEY and CDR2 SVGEGT. The CDR3 has 13 amino acids. V was pared by 8 bases and J by 5 bases, with 15 bases between. TCR beta CDR3 amplification used RNA transcripts. Amplification began with first-round RT-PCR using HTBI primers, then second-round multiplex PCR was performed. TCRdb recomputed calls from the multiplex PCR reads with MiXCR, one row per CDR3 protein. The sample records 150,000 to 200,000 distinct CDR3 sequences, approximately 40% being singletons.

This sequence originates from a man aged 30 to 45 with Graves' ophthalmopathy. The J gene is TRBJ2-5, the V gene TRBV6-2 or TRBV6-3; possibly TRBD1 or TRBD2 for D (6 bases each). Sequencing input: peripheral blood. The CDR3 is CASGTHQGETQYF. CDR3 in DNA: TGTGCCAGCGGGACTCACCAGGGGGAGACCCAGTACTTC.